This entry lists 8 T cell receptor beta chains sequenced from one sample in a study of regulatory T cells in long-lasting Graves disease. Described time point: persistent/refractory GD, antithyroid drugs over 5 years with positive TRAb. Extracted RNA from PBMCs served as the source of the TCR library. Arm-PCR of CDR3 regions and iRepertoire HTBI primers were the basis on which TCR beta libraries were built. TCRdb reprocessed the multiplex PCR reads via MiXCR and lists one record per CDR3 protein. The table includes approximately 470,000 distinct CDR3 sequences, around 20% detected once. Sequences were derived from peripheral blood mononuclear cells (PBMCs), sampled when the disease was refractory, from a patient treated with antithyroid drugs. These receptors all come from a female donor with Graves disease.

There are many counts of this clonotype. The chain uses TRBV10-3 and TRBJ2-2; the match to TRBD1 covers 8 bases. The CDR3 covers 14 residues. Unmatched junction bases numbered 2, after V lost 7 bases and J lost 1 base. Germline loops: CDR1 ENHRY, CDR2 SYGVKD. CDR3 nucleotide sequence: TGTGCCATCAATACAGGGGGGAACACCGGGGAGCTGTTTTTT. It encodes CAINTGGNTGELFF.

The sample holds a few counts of this clonotype. CDR3 sequence reads: CASYSFAIGAFF. The CDR3 DNA sequence: TGTGCCAGTTACTCCTTTGCAATTGGAGCTTTCTTT. The chain recombines TRBV19 with TRBJ1-1; D is uncertain. The germline CDR1 and CDR2 sequences are LNHDA and SQIVND (reference sequence). V gave up 8 bases and J gave up 10 bases, with 17 bases separating them. The CDR3 loop spans 12 amino acids.

Concerning this clonotype itself: A single base separates this from a much larger clone, so it may be a read error. The chain couples TRBV3-1 to TRBJ1-1; D is perhaps TRBD1 (5 bases). CDR3 length: 13 residues. The germline gives CDR1 LGHDT, CDR2 YNNKEL (reference sequence). Here the CDR3 DNA reads TGTGCCAACAGCTCCGGGGCTCCCGCTGAAGCTTTCTTT. Its protein is CANSSGAPAEAFF.

This clonotype was recorded at least ten times. V and J are TRBV28 and TRBJ1-4, with D perhaps TRBD1 (5 bases). CDR1 MDHEN and CDR2 SYDVKM come from the germline V gene. The V end lost 7 bases, the J end lost 8 bases, and 17 bases lay between the germline ends. CDR3 length: 14 residues. The CDR3 sequence: CASTHAGLWEKLFF. The CDR3 region has the DNA TGTGCCAGCACCCATGCAGGGCTGTGGGAAAAACTGTTTTTT.

As regards this clonotype: A single base separates this from a much larger clone, so it may be a read error. Without the conserved terminal phenylalanine or tryptophan, this CDR3 likely stems from a read error. The chain employs TRBV11-2 and TRBJ1-4, with 8 bases matching TRBD1. Germline trimming cut 0 bases from V and 13 bases from J; bases unmatched to any gene: 7. Germline values: CDR1 SGHAT, CDR2 FQNNGV. This CDR3 has 14 amino acids. CDR3 protein: CASSLDHGTGRLFS. In nucleotides, the CDR3 is TGTGCCAGCAGCTTAGACCACGGGACAGGTCGACTGTTTTCT.

This clonotype was detected many times. J is TRBJ2-5 and V is TRBV20-1; 8 bases match TRBD1. The CDR3 sequence is 14 residues long. With 8 bases clipped from V and 0 bases from J, the junction kept 8 bases outside the gene matches. Per germline, CDR1 DFQATT and CDR2 SNEGSKA (reference sequence). The CDR3 coding sequence is TGCAGTACGAGACGACAGGGGAACCAAGAGACCCAGTACTTC. It is translated as CSTRRQGNQETQYF.

The table lists this clonotype with a few counts. This chain joins TRBV7-2 and TRBJ2-1; 7 nucleotides match TRBD2. In germline, CDR1 is SGHTA, CDR2 FQGNSA. This CDR3 spans 13 amino acids. V shed 8 bases, J shed 4 bases, and the junction held 5 bases outside the gene matches. CDR3 nucleotides: TGTGCCAGCCGCCTAGCGGATTACAATGAGCAGTTCTTC. Translating gives CASRLADYNEQFF.

Ten or more counts support this clonotype. The chain combines TRBV28 with TRBJ2-7, with TRBD2 identical over 9 bases. This CDR3 is built from 17 residues. Losses at the gene ends were 5 bases for V and 2 bases for J; bases not matched to a gene: 13. Germline CDR1 reads MDHEN; CDR2 reads SYDVKM. The CDR3 loop reads CASSLLGTSLMAYEQYF. CDR3 nucleotides: TGTGCCAGCAGTCTCCTGGGGACTAGCCTAATGGCCTACGAGCAGTACTTC.